Presented here are 3 T cell receptor beta chains from one specimen sequenced in a study of shared clonotypes between healthy human individuals. This table comes from immunoSEQ multiplex PCR, and its TCRdb copy is limited to in-frame clones, with some not included. The sample has millions of clones; around 90% are singletons. Sequencing was done on a sample of naive CD4+ T cells sorted from blood. As for subset: CD45RA+ positively selected. The receptors were gathered from a man between 18 and 35 years old in good health.

This clone was recorded once. The J gene is TRBJ2-5, the V gene TRBV6-5; no clear D. CDR3 length equals 13 residues. The ends were cut back, 6 bases at V and 5 bases at J, with 13 bases in the middle. The germline V gene has CDR1 MNHEY and CDR2 SVGAGI. Here the CDR3 DNA reads TGTGCCAGCAGCGGCCCTAGGCGGGAGACCCAGTACTTC. It translates to CASSGPRRETQYF.

This rearrangement joins TRBV18 to TRBJ1-6; the match to TRBD1 covers 7 bases. Germline-derived CDR1 and CDR2 are KGHSH and LQKENI. This CDR3 spans 18 amino acids. J was trimmed by 8 bases and V by 3 bases; bases with no gene match: 16. CDR3 protein: CASSPIQGIGAEDSPLHF. CDR3 bases: TGTGCCAGCTCACCTATACAGGGGATCGGGGCTGAGGATTCACCCCTCCACTTT.

This clone has just one count. The V and J genes are TRBV18 and TRBJ2-7, with 8 bases that match TRBD1. Germline trimming cut 4 bases from V and 0 bases from J; bases unmatched to any gene: 5. This CDR3 spans 15 amino acids. Germline CDR1 KGHSH, CDR2 LQKENI. CDR3 DNA: TGTGCCAGCTCACTTCCGGGGACAGGCTCCTACGAGCAGTACTTC. Translated, it gives CASSLPGTGSYEQYF. The complete variable domain, with remaining parts taken from reference TRBV18 and TRBJ2-7, reads NAGVMQNPRHLVRRRGQEARLRCSPMKGHSHVYWYRQLPEEGLKFMVYLQKENIIDESGMPKERFSAEFPKEGPSILRIQQVVRGDSAAYFCASSLPGTGSYEQYFGPGTRLTVT.